One TCR beta chain is described in this entry. Its antigen is as yet unknown. Second-dose intervals of approximately 4 or approximately 12 weeks were pooled. The data are from a study of T cell responses to AZD1222 COVID-19 vaccine. Germline V gene lookup returns CDR1 ENHRY and CDR2 SYGVKD. The junction had 13 bases not matched to a gene; V was cut back by 6 bases and J by 5 bases. The CDR3 covers 15 residues. Assay: immunoSEQ multiplex PCR; the TCRdb copy retains only in-frame clones and omits some. The table records roughly 58,000 clones, 80% to 90% of them present only once. Findings and limits, study-wide: Without day 14 samples, only post-peak T cell repertoires were studied. Close to half of all spike-specific TCRs reportedly target regions of the variants that are unmutated.

The sequenced sample was peripheral blood, obtained 28 days after the second AZD1222 dose. The chain carries TRBV10-3 and TRBJ2-7; 7 bases map to TRBD1. The clonotype originates from an adult who received the AZD1222 COVID-19 vaccine. CDR3 DNA sequence: TGTGCCATCAGGAGACCCGGGACAGTTTCCCACGAGCAGTACTTC. It translates to CAIRRPGTVSHEQYF.